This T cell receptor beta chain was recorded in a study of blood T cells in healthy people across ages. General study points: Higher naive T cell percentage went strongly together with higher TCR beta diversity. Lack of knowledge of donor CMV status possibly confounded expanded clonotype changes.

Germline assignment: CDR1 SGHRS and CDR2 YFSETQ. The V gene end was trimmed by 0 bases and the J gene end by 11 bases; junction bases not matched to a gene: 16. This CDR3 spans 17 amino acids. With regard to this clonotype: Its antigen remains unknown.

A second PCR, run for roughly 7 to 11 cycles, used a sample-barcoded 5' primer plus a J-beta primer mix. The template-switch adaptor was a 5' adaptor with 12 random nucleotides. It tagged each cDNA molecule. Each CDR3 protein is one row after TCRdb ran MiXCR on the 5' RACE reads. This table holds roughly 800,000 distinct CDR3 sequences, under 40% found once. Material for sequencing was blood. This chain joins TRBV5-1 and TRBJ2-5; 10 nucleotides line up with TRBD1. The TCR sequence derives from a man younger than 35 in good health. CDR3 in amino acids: CASSLGTGGFGRNEQYF. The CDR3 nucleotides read TGCGCCAGCAGCTTGGGGACAGGGGGTTTTGGAAGGAATGAGCAGTACTTC.